This TCR beta chain was obtained from a study of blood T cells in healthy people across ages. At least 6 million PBMCs were isolated per sample. The extraction recovered at least 5.5 micrograms of total RNA per sample. V shed 4 bases and J shed 1 base, with 14 bases lying between them. The germline V gene encodes CDR1 SGHRS and CDR2 YFSETQ. The CDR3 runs 15 residues. Points from the study as a whole: Possibly, changes in expanded clonotypes were confounded because donor CMV status was unknown.

A sample-barcoded 5' primer and a J-beta primer mix were used in a second PCR of roughly 7 to 11 cycles. TCRdb passed the 5' RACE reads through MiXCR, listing each CDR3 protein once. This table has 780,000 or so distinct CDR3 sequences, approximately 25% appearing once. In the case of this clonotype: Its antigen is not identified.

The sample also formed part of further work on T cells of mothers and their children.

The chain joins TRBV5-1 to TRBJ1-1; unclear D gene. The origin of this receptor is a boy aged 10-17 years in good health. What was sequenced was blood. CDR3 coding DNA: TGCGCCAGCAGCCTAAGTCAGGTGCCGAACACTGAAGCTTTCTTT. Amino acid sequence: CASSLSQVPNTEAFF.